This T cell receptor beta chain was recorded in a study of OX40 agonist ivuxolimab in advanced cancers. Background for the entire study: Ivuxolimab was a fully human IgG2 agonistic monoclonal antibody targeting the costimulatory receptor OX40 (CD134). Intravenous ivuxolimab was administered to patients every 2 weeks at six dose levels: 0.01, 0.1, 0.3, 1.5, 3 and 10 mg/kg. Of the 50 or so patients in dose escalation, some 19 had hepatocellular carcinoma, roughly 15 had melanoma, 9 had renal cell carcinoma and 9 had head and neck cancer. In the dose-escalation cohort, approximately 82% of patients were male, and the mean age was approximately 64 years, with a range of 23 to 79. Patients were allowed to have had prior anti-PD-1, anti-PD-L1 or anti-CTLA-4 therapy, and around 37% of the dose-escalation patients had previously received checkpoint inhibitors. Partial responses occurred in three dose-escalation patients: two with cutaneous melanoma and one with hepatocellular carcinoma. Peripheral TCRbeta sequencing aimed to test whether ivuxolimab altered TCR sequence diversity and caused clonal T-cell expansion. The paper describes the monotherapy dose-escalation part (N ≈ 52 patients) of the phase I trial of ivuxolimab.

Taken from cysteine to phenylalanine, the CDR3 has 14 residues. The kept DNA is CDR3 alone, 42 bases in frame from the first base. Trimming accounts for 5 bases at V and 4 bases at J, while the number of junction bases matched to no gene is 6. In the germline V gene, CDR1 corresponds to KGHSH and CDR2 to LQKENI. With respect to this clone: Its antigen is unknown. Nothing much larger sits one base from this clone, and base qualities are not available.

For sequencing of the TCRbeta CDR3 region, genomic DNA was extracted from the sorted cells. TCRbeta CDR3 regions were sequenced using the immunoSEQ Assay. TCRdb took this table from immuneACCESS and kept in-frame rearrangements with V and J called. Such tables lack part of the clones; where checked against another copy, unresolved V genes explain under half of the gap, and the rest is unexplained. The sample has approximately 13,000 clones on record, approximately 80% of them singletons. 32% of the sample goes to the ten largest clones. Patients with autoimmune disease history or receiving systemic immunosuppression were excluded from the trial. Peripheral blood for TCR sequencing was collected from all dose cohorts at baseline, on cycle 4 day 1, and on cycle 7 day 1. Samples were obtained from an open-label, multicenter, first-in-human phase I dose-escalation trial of ivuxolimab. Adults with locally advanced or metastatic melanoma, renal cell carcinoma, hepatocellular carcinoma or head and neck squamous cell carcinoma were enrolled in the trial. Before TCR sequencing, CD4+ T cells and CD8+ T cells were sorted from peripheral blood as separate populations.

Here is what the overall study found, with its caveats: In the 0.1-3.0 mg/kg groups, partial responders were among the patients with the lowest normalized peripheral clonal expansion, particularly in CD8+ T cells. After ivuxolimab, CD8+ T cells had more expanded clones than CD4+ T cells on average. The antigen specificity of the peripheral T cells that underwent clonal expansion was not determined. Low levels of normalized T-cell clonal expansion were also seen in some nonresponding patients. Clonal expansion of both CD4+ and CD8+ blood T cells was observed from baseline to week 6 at doses 0.1 to 3.0 mg/kg.

The chain is assembled from TRBV18 and TRBJ1-2, with 8 junctional bases fitting TRBD1. This TCR came from an adult with an advanced solid tumor such as melanoma, head and neck, liver or kidney cancer. This specimen was CD4+ or CD8+ T cells sorted from blood, taken in a trial of the OX40 agonist ivuxolimab. CDR3 region: CASSSGQGGYGYTF. In nucleotides, the sequence is TGTGCCAGCTCATCCGGACAGGGCGGCTATGGCTACACCTTC.